This T cell receptor beta chain was identified in a study of T-cell memory formation after mild COVID-19. Study-level background: Largely donor-specific sequence clusters came from a couple of donors.

There are 13 residues in the CDR3. Trimming cost V 7 bases and J 5 bases, with 12 bases left between them. Germline lookup yields CDR1 MNHEY and CDR2 SMNVEV (reference sequence). Points from the study as a whole: In pre-infection memory, a portion of responding clones appeared, which suggested that cross-reactive memory joined. For second-wave clones that peaked at day 37, SARS-CoV-2 specificity went unverified.

Constant-segment primers served in 5'RACE that generated TCR alpha and TCR beta cDNA libraries bearing sample barcodes and UMIs. In TCRdb, the 5' RACE reads were re-called with MiXCR into one record per CDR3 protein. The sample records some 290,000 distinct CDR3 sequences, around 15% being singletons. Points on this clonotype: What it binds is not known.

This chain links TRBV27 with TRBJ2-1; perhaps TRBD2 as D (6 bases). Sequences were obtained from PBMCs or a T cell subset sorted from them (not recorded which). This receptor was taken from a man between 18 and 29 years old who had mild COVID-19 (a few samples of this study predate the infection). Cell type and time point are not known. The CDR3 DNA is TGTGCCAGCAAAAATGGCGGGAACAATGAGCAGTTCTTC. Translating gives CASKNGGNNEQFF.